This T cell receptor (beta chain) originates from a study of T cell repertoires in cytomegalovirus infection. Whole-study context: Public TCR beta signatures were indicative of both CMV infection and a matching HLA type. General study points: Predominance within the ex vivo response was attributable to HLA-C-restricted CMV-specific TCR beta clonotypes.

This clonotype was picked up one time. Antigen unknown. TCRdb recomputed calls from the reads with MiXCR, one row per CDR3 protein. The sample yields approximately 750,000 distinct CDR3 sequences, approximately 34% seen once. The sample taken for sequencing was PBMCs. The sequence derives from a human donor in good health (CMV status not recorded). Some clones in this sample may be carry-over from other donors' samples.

The chain's CDR3 is CASSWAVANTEAFF. The CDR3 DNA reads as TGTGCCAGCAGCTGGGCAGTTGCGAACACTGAAGCTTTCTTT. J is TRBJ1-1 and V is TRBV11-2; D not resolved. CDR3 length: 14 residues. V was clipped by 4 bases and J by 1 base, with 10 bases between them. The germline V gene encodes CDR1 SGHAT and CDR2 FQNNGV.